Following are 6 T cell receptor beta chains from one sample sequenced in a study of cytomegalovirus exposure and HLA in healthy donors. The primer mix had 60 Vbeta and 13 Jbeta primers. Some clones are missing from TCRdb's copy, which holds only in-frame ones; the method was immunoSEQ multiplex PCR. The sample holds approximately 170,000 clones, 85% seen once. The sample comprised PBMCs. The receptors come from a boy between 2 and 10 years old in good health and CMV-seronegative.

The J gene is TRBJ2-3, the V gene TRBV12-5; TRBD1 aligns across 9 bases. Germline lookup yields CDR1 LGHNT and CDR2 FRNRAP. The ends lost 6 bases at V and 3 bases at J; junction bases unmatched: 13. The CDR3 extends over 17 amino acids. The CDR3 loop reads CASGVYRGQGGTDTQYF. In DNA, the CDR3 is TGTGCTAGTGGCGTATACCGGGGACAGGGAGGGACAGATACGCAGTATTTT. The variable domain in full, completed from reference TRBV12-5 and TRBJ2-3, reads DARVTQTPRHKVTEMGQEVTMRCQPILGHNTVFWYRQTMMQGLELLAYFRNRAPLDDSGMPKDRFSAEMPDATLATLKIQPSEPRDSAVYFCASGVYRGQGGTDTQYFGPGTRLTVL.

CDR3 in amino acids: CASSPSQGSGKLNEQFF. Written as DNA, the CDR3 is TGCGCCAGCAGCCCCTCCCAGGGTAGCGGGAAGCTAAATGAGCAGTTCTTC. The chain joins TRBV4-1 to TRBJ2-1; TRBD2 agrees at 8 bases. The CDR3 sequence is 17 residues long. Germline trimming cut 4 bases from V and 7 bases from J; bases unmatched to any gene: 15. Germline values: CDR1 MGHRA, CDR2 YSYEKL.

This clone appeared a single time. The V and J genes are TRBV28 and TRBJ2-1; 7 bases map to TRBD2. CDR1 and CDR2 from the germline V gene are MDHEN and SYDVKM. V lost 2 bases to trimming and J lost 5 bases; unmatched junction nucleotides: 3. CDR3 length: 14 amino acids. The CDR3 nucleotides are TGTGCCAGCAGTTTAGCGGGAGTCAACAATGAGCAGTTCTTC. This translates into CASSLAGVNNEQFF.

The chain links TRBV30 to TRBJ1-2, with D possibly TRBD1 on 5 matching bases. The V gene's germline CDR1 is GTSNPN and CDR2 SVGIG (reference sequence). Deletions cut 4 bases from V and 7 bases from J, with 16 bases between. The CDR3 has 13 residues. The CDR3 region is CAWTNGGGGGYTF. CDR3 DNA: TGTGCCTGGACCAACGGGGGTGGTGGTGGCTACACCTTC.

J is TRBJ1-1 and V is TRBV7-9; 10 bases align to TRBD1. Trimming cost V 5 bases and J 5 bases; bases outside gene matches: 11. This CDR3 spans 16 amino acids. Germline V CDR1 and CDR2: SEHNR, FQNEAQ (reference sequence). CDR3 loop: CASSPSRDRGGTEAFF. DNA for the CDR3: TGTGCCAGCAGCCCCTCCCGGGACAGGGGAGGAACTGAAGCTTTCTTT.

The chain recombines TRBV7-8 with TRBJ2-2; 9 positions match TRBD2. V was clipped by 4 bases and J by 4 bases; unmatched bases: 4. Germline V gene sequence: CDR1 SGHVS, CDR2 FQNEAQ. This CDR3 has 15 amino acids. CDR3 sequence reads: CASSSSRGGTGELFF. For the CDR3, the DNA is TGTGCCAGCAGCTCCTCGCGGGGGGGCACCGGGGAGCTGTTTTTT.